This is a list of T cell receptor beta chains from one sample in a study of OX40 agonist ivuxolimab in advanced cancers. Repertoires were generated with immunoSEQ multiplex PCR, while TCRdb's copy carries only in-frame clones and drops some. The data show about 61,000 clones, 87% seen once. Source: CD4+ or CD8+ T cells sorted from blood, taken in a trial of the OX40 agonist ivuxolimab. The source of these receptors is an adult with an advanced solid tumor such as melanoma, head and neck, liver or kidney cancer. Both conserved end residues are part of each CDR3. D genes are given only for firm matches. Not every row has a clone size; where given, it reads once, few, many or a size class.

clone_size: .
j_call: TRBJ2-7
v_call: TRBV5-6
d_call: .
cdr3_aa: CASSVVWTPGLLYEQYF
cdr3_nt: TGTGCCAGCAGCGTAGTCTGGACACCGGGCCTTCTTTACGAGCAGTACTTC

clone_size: .
j_call: TRBJ1-1
v_call: TRBV13
d_call: .
cdr3_aa: CASSLVAKGGTEAFF
cdr3_nt: TGTGCCAGCAGCTTAGTAGCTAAGGGAGGCACTGAAGCTTTCTTT

clone_size: .
j_call: TRBJ2-7
v_call: TRBV5-1
d_call: TRBD2
cdr3_aa: CASSLGRGGYEQYF
cdr3_nt: TGCGCCAGCAGCTTGGGGCGGGGGGGCTACGAGCAGTACTTC

clone_size: .
j_call: TRBJ1-3
v_call: TRBV7-8
d_call: .
cdr3_aa: CASSFRGLSGNTIYF
cdr3_nt: TGTGCCAGCAGCTTCAGGGGACTCTCTGGAAACACCATATATTTT

clone_size: once
j_call: TRBJ1-1
v_call: TRBV10-3
d_call: .
cdr3_aa: CAISGEGTEAFF
cdr3_nt: TGTGCCATCAGTGGGGAAGGGACTGAAGCTTTCTTT

clone_size: .
j_call: TRBJ2-5
v_call: TRBV6-6
d_call: .
cdr3_aa: CASSYWASENQETQYF
cdr3_nt: TGTGCCAGCAGTTACTGGGCTAGCGAAAACCAAGAGACCCAGTACTTC

clone_size: .
j_call: TRBJ2-1
v_call: TRBV27
d_call: .
cdr3_aa: CASSQRGTSSYNEQFF
cdr3_nt: TGTGCCAGCAGCCAGAGGGGCACAAGCTCCTACAATGAGCAGTTCTTC

clone_size: .
j_call: TRBJ2-2
v_call: TRBV19
d_call: .
cdr3_aa: CASSIPQTNTGELFF
cdr3_nt: TGTGCCAGTAGTATACCACAGACTAACACCGGGGAGCTGTTTTTT

clone_size: .
j_call: TRBJ2-5
v_call: TRBV5-4
d_call: TRBD1
cdr3_aa: CASSSGTGAQETQYF
cdr3_nt: TGTGCCAGCAGCTCCGGGACAGGGGCCCAAGAGACCCAGTACTTC

clone_size: few
j_call: TRBJ1-6
v_call: TRBV7-9
d_call: .
cdr3_aa: CASSPQDYNSPLHF
cdr3_nt: TGTGCCAGCAGCCCACAGGATTATAATTCACCCCTCCACTTT

clone_size: .
j_call: TRBJ1-4
v_call: TRBV7-2
d_call: .
cdr3_aa: CASSPSGTGEKLFF
cdr3_nt: TGTGCCAGCAGCCCTAGTGGGACTGGGGAAAAACTGTTTTTT

clone_size: .
j_call: TRBJ2-3
v_call: TRBV7-2
d_call: TRBD1
cdr3_aa: CASSLVRGGTGARDTQYF
cdr3_nt: TGTGCCAGCAGCTTAGTAAGGGGGGGGACAGGGGCCAGAGATACGCAGTATTTT

clone_size: once
j_call: TRBJ2-6
v_call: TRBV19
d_call: .
cdr3_aa: CASSRAGVGANVLTF
cdr3_nt: TGTGCCAGTAGTAGGGCAGGAGTTGGGGCCAACGTCCTGACTTTC

clone_size: .
j_call: TRBJ1-4
v_call: TRBV6-1
d_call: TRBD1
cdr3_aa: CASSENGLGQGNEKLFF
cdr3_nt: TGTGCCAGCAGTGAAAACGGGCTGGGACAGGGAAATGAAAAACTGTTTTTT

clone_size: once
j_call: TRBJ1-4
v_call: TRBV6-1
d_call: TRBD1
cdr3_aa: CASRPTGGWSEKLFF
cdr3_nt: TGTGCCAGCCGACCGACAGGGGGCTGGAGTGAAAAACTGTTTTTT

clone_size: .
j_call: TRBJ1-6
v_call: TRBV6-1
d_call: .
cdr3_aa: CASSPHGDNSPLHF
cdr3_nt: TGTGCCAGCAGCCCCCACGGGGACAATTCACCCCTCCACTTT

clone_size: once
j_call: TRBJ2-7
v_call: TRBV10-3
d_call: TRBD1
cdr3_aa: CAISEKGTGVSEQYF
cdr3_nt: TGTGCCATCAGTGAGAAAGGGACAGGGGTTTCCGAGCAGTACTTC

clone_size: .
j_call: TRBJ2-3
v_call: TRBV11-2
d_call: .
cdr3_aa: CASSLGPSKRFTDTQYF
cdr3_nt: TGTGCCAGCAGCTTGGGTCCTTCTAAGCGTTTCACAGATACGCAGTATTTT

clone_size: .
j_call: TRBJ2-7
v_call: TRBV19
d_call: TRBD1
cdr3_aa: CASKGTGWYEQYF
cdr3_nt: TGTGCCAGTAAGGGGACAGGGTGGTACGAGCAGTACTTC

clone_size: .
j_call: TRBJ1-1
v_call: TRBV5-6
d_call: .
cdr3_aa: CASSLGTTGTEAFF
cdr3_nt: TGTGCCAGCAGCTTGGGGACGACGGGCACTGAAGCTTTCTTT

clone_size: .
j_call: TRBJ1-2
v_call: TRBV9
d_call: .
cdr3_aa: CASSVDSGAGYGYTF
cdr3_nt: TGTGCCAGCAGCGTAGATTCAGGGGCAGGCTATGGCTACACCTTC

clone_size: .
j_call: TRBJ2-7
v_call: TRBV4-3
d_call: .
cdr3_aa: CASSQDLPVAGFPYEQYF
cdr3_nt: TGCGCCAGCAGCCAAGATCTCCCCGTGGCGGGGTTCCCCTACGAGCAGTACTTC

clone_size: .
j_call: TRBJ2-5
v_call: TRBV20-1
d_call: .
cdr3_aa: CSAEYQETQYF
cdr3_nt: TGCAGTGCGGAGTATCAAGAGACCCAGTACTTC

clone_size: .
j_call: TRBJ2-7
v_call: TRBV18
d_call: TRBD1
cdr3_aa: CASSPRGDRENEQYF
cdr3_nt: TGTGCCAGCTCACCACGGGGGGACAGGGAAAACGAGCAGTACTTC

clone_size: .
j_call: TRBJ1-1
v_call: TRBV9
d_call: TRBD1
cdr3_aa: CASSRGQGFEAFF
cdr3_nt: TGTGCCAGCAGCCGTGGACAGGGGTTCGAAGCTTTCTTT